One sample yielded the 25 T cell receptor beta chains listed below, sequenced in a study (dated by TCRdb to 2016 to 2018). Library creation used RT-PCR. Sequenced using an Illumina MiSeq. TCRdb cleaned the public reads at Q25 with fastp, built clones with MiXCR and kept in-frame beta chains. Rows are unified per CDR3 protein, each entry keeping the most common DNA and genes. Within this sample are about 680,000 distinct CDR3 sequences, with 11% to 15% of them counted one time only. The ten largest account for 3% to 4.5% of the sample. Sequencing used memory CD4+ T cells from blood. Receptor source: a female donor in good health, serving as a healthy control.

This clonotype was detected only a few times. This chain joins TRBV7-3 and TRBJ2-3; 8 bases map to TRBD2. Looked up from germline, CDR1 is SGHTA and CDR2 is FQGTGA. Losses at the gene ends were 3 bases for V and 2 bases for J; bases not matched to a gene: 4. This CDR3 is 15 amino acids long. In DNA, the CDR3 is TGTGCCAGCAGCTTGGTAGCGGGACCCACAGATACGCAGTATTTT. This gives the protein CASSLVAGPTDTQYF.

J is TRBJ1-2 and V is TRBV3-1; 7 bases fit TRBD1. CDR1 and CDR2 (germline): LGHDT, YNNKEL (reference sequence). There are 14 residues in the CDR3. The junction had 4 bases not matched to a gene; V was cut back by 3 bases and J by 3 bases. In DNA form, the CDR3 reads TGTGCCAGCAGCCACCTCGACAGGGACTATGGCTACACCTTC. Its translation: CASSHLDRDYGYTF.

This clonotype occurred a few times. The V and J genes are TRBV6-5 and TRBJ1-4; 9 bases are shared with TRBD1. The CDR3 has 16 residues. The V segment lost 0 bases and the J segment 11 bases; nucleotides outside the gene matches: 10. Germline CDR1 is MNHEY and CDR2 is SVGAGI. The CDR3 spells CASSYSAGQGARKLFF. CDR3 in DNA: TGTGCCAGCAGTTACTCCGCGGGACAGGGAGCTCGTAAACTGTTTTTT.

The V and J genes are TRBV5-1 and TRBJ2-7; TRBD2 matches at 11 bases. This CDR3 comprises 15 residues. The junction had 6 bases not matched to a gene; V was cut back by 4 bases and J by 3 bases. The germline CDR1 and CDR2 sequences are SGHRS and YFSETQ. CDR3 loop: CASSRGGLADYEQYF. The CDR3 DNA sequence: TGCGCCAGCAGCCGGGGGGGACTAGCGGACTACGAGCAGTACTTC.

In this sample, this clonotype turned up a few times. Written as DNA, the CDR3 is TGTGCCAGCAGCCCGACCCCGGGACTAGCGGGTGCCTCCTACGAGCAGTACTTC. Its protein product is CASSPTPGLAGASYEQYF. This chain joins TRBV7-9 and TRBJ2-7; 12 bases match TRBD2. Germline V gives CDR1 SEHNR, CDR2 FQNEAQ (reference sequence). The CDR3 spans 18 residues. Germline trimming cut 5 bases from V and 0 bases from J; bases unmatched to any gene: 11.

The rearrangement uses TRBV9 and TRBJ2-1, with TRBD2 identical over 9 bases. This CDR3 is 16 amino acids long. The germline V gene encodes CDR1 SGDLS and CDR2 YYNGEE. V shed 0 bases, J shed 7 bases, and the junction held 8 bases outside the gene matches. This CDR3 is CASSVAGGRAQNEQFF. CDR3 nucleotides: TGTGCCAGCAGCGTAGCGGGCGGGAGGGCCCAGAATGAGCAGTTCTTC.

This clonotype has just a few counts. This rearrangement joins TRBV5-1 to TRBJ2-5, with D maybe TRBD1 (6 bases). The V end was cut by 0 bases, the J end by 0 bases, with 9 bases between. Germline CDR1 SGHRS, CDR2 YFSETQ. The CDR3 is 15 amino acids. The DNA of the CDR3 is TGCGCCAGCAGCTTGGGGGGGCCCAACCAAGAGACCCAGTACTTC. This encodes CASSLGGPNQETQYF.

The V call is TRBV5-1, the J call TRBJ2-1; 14 nucleotides line up with TRBD2. V lost 3 bases to trimming and J lost 10 bases; unmatched junction nucleotides: 12. This CDR3 contains 17 residues. Germline CDR1 is SGHRS and CDR2 is YFSETQ. CDR3 sequence: CASSSGGTSGSSWEQFF. The CDR3, as DNA: TGCGCCAGCAGCTCGGGCGGGACTAGCGGGAGTTCCTGGGAGCAGTTCTTC.

This clonotype was picked up a small number of times. J is TRBJ2-1 and V is TRBV4-1; D is uncertain. Germline V gives CDR1 MGHRA, CDR2 YSYEKL. The CDR3 has 17 residues. The germline V and J ends were trimmed by 0 bases and 1 base, with 13 bases remaining between them. The chain's CDR3 is CASSQEYGSDSYNEQFF. CDR3 nucleotides: TGCGCCAGCAGCCAAGAATACGGCAGTGATTCCTACAATGAGCAGTTCTTC.

A few counts support this clonotype. The chain recombines TRBV10-3 with TRBJ1-3, with a weak D call TRBD1 (6 bases). CDR1 ENHRY and CDR2 SYGVKD come from the germline V gene. V was shortened by 11 bases and J by 4 bases, with 12 bases between the two germline ends. The CDR3 is 12 residues long. CDR3 in amino acids: CAGGGSGNTIYF. CDR3 nucleotide sequence: TGTGCCGGAGGGGGTTCGGGAAACACCATATATTTT.

This clonotype has more than one count but fewer than ten. The chain's CDR3 is CASSPRDAWTTQYF. CDR3 sequence (DNA): TGTGCCAGCAGCCCGAGGGACGCCTGGACCACGCAGTATTTT. The chain employs TRBV7-3 and TRBJ2-3; D is perhaps TRBD1 or TRBD2 (5 bases each). V dropped 5 bases and J dropped 9 bases, with 18 bases sitting between them. Germline-derived CDR1 and CDR2 are SGHTA and FQGTGA. The CDR3 has 14 residues. The whole variable domain, filled in from reference TRBV7-3 and TRBJ2-3, reads GAGVSQTPSNKVTEKGKYVELRCDPISGHTALYWYRQSLGQGPEFLIYFQGTGAADDSGLPNDRFFAVRPEGSVSTLKIQRTERGDSAVYLCASSPRDAWTTQYFGPGTRLTVL.

The V call is TRBV18, the J call TRBJ2-1; a weak D match, TRBD2 (5 bases). With 1 base removed from V and 0 bases from J, the gap between germline ends came to 13 bases. CDR3 length equals 17 residues. CDR1 is KGHSH and CDR2 is LQKENI in the germline V gene. In nucleotides, the CDR3 is TGTGCCAGCTCACCACAGGCTAGCCTCAGCTCCTACAATGAGCAGTTCTTC. It is translated as CASSPQASLSSYNEQFF.

This clonotype turned up a few times. V gene TRBV7-2 combines with J gene TRBJ1-2, with a weak D call TRBD1 (5 bases). The V gene's germline CDR1 is SGHTA and CDR2 FQGNSA. Trimming cost V 5 bases and J 5 bases, with 18 bases left between them. CDR3 length: 15 amino acids. The CDR3 sequence: CASSPYPGSGYGYTF. CDR3 nucleotide sequence: TGTGCCAGCAGCCCATATCCAGGGTCTGGTTATGGCTACACCTTC.

The table lists this clonotype with a few counts. The genes are TRBV20-1 and TRBJ2-2; possibly TRBD2 for D (7 bases). The CDR3 has 15 residues. Germline CDR1 DFQATT, CDR2 SNEGSKA (reference sequence). The CDR3 reads CSARPPGGGGGELFF. The CDR3 nucleotides are TGCAGCGCCAGACCACCGGGGGGCGGCGGCGGGGAGCTGTTTTTT.

There are a few counts of this clonotype. The rearrangement uses TRBV20-1 and TRBJ1-1; D not certain. The CDR3 totals 11 residues. CDR1 is DFQATT and CDR2 is SNEGSKA in the germline V gene (reference sequence). Trimming removed 8 bases at V and 3 bases at J, with 10 bases between. CDR3 nucleotides: TGCAGTAGCGACGAGTACACTGAAGCTTTCTTT. It codes for CSSDEYTEAFF.

As to this clonotype: This clone may be a read error of a much larger clone one base away. This chain links TRBV20-1 with TRBJ1-6, with a tentative D call TRBD1 (5 bases). Trimming removed 5 bases at V and 8 bases at J, with 10 bases between. CDR1 and CDR2 from the germline V gene are DFQATT and SNEGSKA (reference sequence). The CDR3 runs to 12 residues. CDR3 in amino acids: CSASWGDSPLHF. CDR3 DNA sequence: TGCAGTGCTTCCTGGGGGGATTCACCCCTCCACTTT.

This clonotype was seen at least ten times. V gene TRBV7-2 combines with J gene TRBJ1-2; D not resolved. V shed 1 base and J shed 4 bases, with 13 bases lying between them. The CDR3 extends over 15 amino acids. Germline V gene data show CDR1 as SGHTA and CDR2 as FQGNSA. The CDR3 DNA reads as TGTGCCAGCAGCTTAGGGGGAATGGGAGCCTATGGCTACACCTTC. Encoded protein: CASSLGGMGAYGYTF.

The sample holds a few counts of this clonotype. The chain carries TRBV20-1 and TRBJ1-1; D is unclear. The CDR3 extends over 11 amino acids. Trimming removed 6 bases at V and 3 bases at J, with 8 bases between. Germline V gene lookup returns CDR1 DFQATT and CDR2 SNEGSKA (reference sequence). In nucleotides, the CDR3 is TGCAGTGCCGTACCATACACTGAAGCTTTCTTT. Translated, it gives CSAVPYTEAFF.

The V and J genes are TRBV19 and TRBJ2-1; D unresolved. The CDR3 is 17 amino acids. Germline CDR1 LNHDA, CDR2 SQIVND (reference sequence). The V end lost 6 bases, the J end lost 0 bases, and 18 bases lay between the germline ends. CDR3 DNA sequence: TGTGCCAGTAGCGGCCCGGCGGTAACGAGCTCCTACAATGAGCAGTTCTTC. Translated: CASSGPAVTSSYNEQFF.

This clonotype turned up a few times. The rearrangement joins TRBV29-1 to TRBJ2-1, with D unclear. The length of the CDR3 is 16 residues. The germline gives CDR1 SQVTM, CDR2 ANQGSEA. V dropped 3 bases and J dropped 8 bases, with 23 bases sitting between them. The CDR3 DNA follows: TGCAGCGTTGACAAAGGCGGTGTGGGCTACGGCCATGAGCAGTTCTTC. Protein: CSVDKGGVGYGHEQFF.

This clonotype appeared once. The chain is built from TRBV5-1 and TRBJ2-6; D gene ambiguous. This CDR3 contains 17 residues. CDR1 and CDR2 (germline): SGHRS, YFSETQ. Trimming removed 0 bases at V and 0 bases at J, with 10 bases between. The DNA of the CDR3 is TGCGCCAGCAGCTTGGAGGTCGGAAACTCTGGGGCCAACGTCCTGACTTTC. Protein sequence: CASSLEVGNSGANVLTF.

The V and J genes are TRBV30 and TRBJ1-1, with D uncertain. CDR3 length equals 11 residues. Germline-derived CDR1 and CDR2 are GTSNPN and SVGIG (reference sequence). Between the trimmed V and J ends, which lost 0 bases and 11 bases, there was a span of 10 bases. The DNA of the CDR3 is TGTGCCTGGAGTGTACAAAGGGTCGCTTTCTTT. Its protein is CAWSVQRVAFF.

This clonotype was seen only a few times. V gene TRBV20-1 combines with J gene TRBJ1-1; TRBD1 matches at 10 bases. This CDR3 has 14 residues. CDR1 is DFQATT, CDR2 SNEGSKA, per germline (reference sequence). With 0 bases clipped from V and 9 bases from J, the junction kept 7 bases outside the gene matches. CDR3 protein: CSARETGQGEKAFF. In nucleotides, the CDR3 is TGCAGTGCTAGAGAAACCGGACAGGGGGAAAAAGCTTTCTTT.

The chain recombines TRBV7-9 with TRBJ1-1; TRBD1 aligns across 7 bases. Germline CDR1 and CDR2: SEHNR and FQNEAQ (reference sequence). The length of the CDR3 is 14 residues. V shed 7 bases, J shed 3 bases, and the junction held 8 bases outside the gene matches. DNA for the CDR3: TGTGCCAGCACCCTGGATCAGGGGGACACTGAAGCTTTCTTT. It yields the protein CASTLDQGDTEAFF.

The chain is built from TRBV4-3 and TRBJ1-5; D is perhaps TRBD1 (5 bases). Deletions cut 4 bases from V and 7 bases from J, with 17 bases between. The CDR3 consists of 15 residues. Germline V gene lookup returns CDR1 LGHNA and CDR2 YSLEER. CDR3 sequence: CASSPRVGPEQPQHF. CDR3 in DNA: TGCGCCAGCAGCCCCCGGGTGGGGCCCGAACAGCCCCAGCATTTT.